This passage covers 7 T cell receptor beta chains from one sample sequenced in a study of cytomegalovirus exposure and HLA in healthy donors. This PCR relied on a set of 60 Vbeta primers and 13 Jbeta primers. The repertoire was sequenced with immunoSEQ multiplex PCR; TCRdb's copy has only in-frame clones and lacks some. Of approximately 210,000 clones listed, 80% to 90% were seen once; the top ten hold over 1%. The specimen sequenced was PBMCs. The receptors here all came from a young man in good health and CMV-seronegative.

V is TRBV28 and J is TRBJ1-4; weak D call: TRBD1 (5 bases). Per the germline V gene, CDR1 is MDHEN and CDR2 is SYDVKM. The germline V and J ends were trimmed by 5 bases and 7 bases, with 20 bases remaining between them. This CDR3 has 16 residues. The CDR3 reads CASSSPVSGYREKLFF. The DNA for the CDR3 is TGTGCCAGCAGTAGCCCGGTGTCAGGGTACCGTGAAAAACTGTTTTTT.

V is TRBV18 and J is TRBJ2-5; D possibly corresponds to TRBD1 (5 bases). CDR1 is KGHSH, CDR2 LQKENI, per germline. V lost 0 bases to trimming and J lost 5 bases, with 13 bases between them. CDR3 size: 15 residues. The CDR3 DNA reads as TGTGCCAGCTCACCACCGACAGACCTGACGGAGACCCAGTACTTC. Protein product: CASSPPTDLTETQYF. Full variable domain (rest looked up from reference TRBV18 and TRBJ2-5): NAGVMQNPRHLVRRRGQEARLRCSPMKGHSHVYWYRQLPEEGLKFMVYLQKENIIDESGMPKERFSAEFPKEGPSILRIQQVVRGDSAAYFCASSPPTDLTETQYFGPGTRLLVL.

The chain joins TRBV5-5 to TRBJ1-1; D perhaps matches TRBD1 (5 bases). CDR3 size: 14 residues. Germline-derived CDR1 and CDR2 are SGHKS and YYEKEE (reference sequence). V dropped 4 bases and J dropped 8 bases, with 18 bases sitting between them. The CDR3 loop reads CASSAGGIRTEAFF. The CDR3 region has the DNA TGTGCCAGCAGCGCCGGGGGGATAAGAACCGAAGCTTTCTTT.

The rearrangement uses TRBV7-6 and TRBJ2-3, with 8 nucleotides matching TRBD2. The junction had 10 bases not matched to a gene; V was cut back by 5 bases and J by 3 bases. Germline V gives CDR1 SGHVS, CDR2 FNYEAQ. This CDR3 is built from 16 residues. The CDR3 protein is CASSTPRGGRTDTQYF. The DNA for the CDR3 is TGTGCCAGCAGCACACCTCGGGGGGGCAGGACAGATACGCAGTATTTT.

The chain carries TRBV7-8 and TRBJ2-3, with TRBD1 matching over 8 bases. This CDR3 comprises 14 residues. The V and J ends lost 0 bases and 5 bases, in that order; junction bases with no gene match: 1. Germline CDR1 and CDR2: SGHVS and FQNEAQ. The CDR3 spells CASSLATGVDTQYF. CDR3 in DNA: TGTGCCAGCAGCTTAGCGACAGGGGTAGATACGCAGTATTTT.

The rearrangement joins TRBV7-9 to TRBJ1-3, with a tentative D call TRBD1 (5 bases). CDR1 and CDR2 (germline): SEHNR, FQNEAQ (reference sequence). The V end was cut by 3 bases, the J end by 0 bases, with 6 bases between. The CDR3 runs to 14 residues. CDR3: CASSLGGSGNTIYF. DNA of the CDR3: TGTGCCAGCAGCTTGGGGGGCTCTGGAAACACCATATATTTT. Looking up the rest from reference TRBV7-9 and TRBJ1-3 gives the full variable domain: DTGVSQNPRHKITKRGQNVTFRCDPISEHNRLYWYRQTLGQGPEFLTYFQNEAQLEKSRLLSDRFSAERPKGSFSTLEIQRTEQGDSAMYLCASSLGGSGNTIYFGEGSWLTVV.

In DNA, the CDR3 is TGCGCCAGCAGCTTGGGAACTTCCCAGGGCGACGAGCAGTACTTC. It encodes CASSLGTSQGDEQYF. The chain recombines TRBV5-1 with TRBJ2-7, with D possibly TRBD1 on 5 matching bases. CDR1 and CDR2 (germline): SGHRS, YFSETQ. The V and J ends lost 0 bases and 5 bases respectively, with 15 bases between them. The CDR3 spans 15 residues. The complete variable domain, with remaining parts taken from reference TRBV5-1 and TRBJ2-7, reads KAGVTQTPRYLIKTRGQQVTLSCSPISGHRSVSWYQQTPGQGLQFLFEYFSETQRNKGNFPGRFSGRQFSNSRSEMNVSTLELGDSALYLCASSLGTSQGDEQYFGPGTRLTVT.